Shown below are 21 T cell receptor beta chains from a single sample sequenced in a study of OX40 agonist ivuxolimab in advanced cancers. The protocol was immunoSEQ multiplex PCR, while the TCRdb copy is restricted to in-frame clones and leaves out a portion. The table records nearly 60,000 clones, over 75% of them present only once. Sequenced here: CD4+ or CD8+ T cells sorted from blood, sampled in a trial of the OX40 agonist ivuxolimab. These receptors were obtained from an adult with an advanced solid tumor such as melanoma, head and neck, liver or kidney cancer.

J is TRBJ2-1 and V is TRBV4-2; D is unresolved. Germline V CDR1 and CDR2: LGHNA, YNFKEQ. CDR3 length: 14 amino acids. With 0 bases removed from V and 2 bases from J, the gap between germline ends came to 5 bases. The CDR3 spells CASSQEWPYNEQFF. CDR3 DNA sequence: TGTGCCAGCAGCCAAGAATGGCCCTACAATGAGCAGTTCTTC.

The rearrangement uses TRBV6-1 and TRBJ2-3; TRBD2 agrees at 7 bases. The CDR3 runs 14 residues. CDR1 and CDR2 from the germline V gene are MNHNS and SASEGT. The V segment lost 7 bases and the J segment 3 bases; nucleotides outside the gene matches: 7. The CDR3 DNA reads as TGTGCCAGCAACCGGGGGGATTTGACAGATACGCAGTATTTT. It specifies CASNRGDLTDTQYF.

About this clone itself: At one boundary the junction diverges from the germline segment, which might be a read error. The CDR3 here is CASSSDPGQTPTLYF. CDR3 DNA: TGCGCCAGCAGCTCTGACCCGGGACAGACGCCAACCCTGTACTTC. The J gene is TRBJ2-5, the V gene TRBV5-1, with TRBD1 identical over 7 bases. This CDR3 is 15 amino acids long. Germline CDR1 reads SGHRS; CDR2 reads YFSETQ.

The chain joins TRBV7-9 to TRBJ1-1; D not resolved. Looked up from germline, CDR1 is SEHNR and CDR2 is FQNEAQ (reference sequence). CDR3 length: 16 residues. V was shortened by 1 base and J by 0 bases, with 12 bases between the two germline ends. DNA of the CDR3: TGTGCCAGCAGCTTAGATGGGCGGCGGGTGAACACTGAAGCTTTCTTT. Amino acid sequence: CASSLDGRRVNTEAFF.

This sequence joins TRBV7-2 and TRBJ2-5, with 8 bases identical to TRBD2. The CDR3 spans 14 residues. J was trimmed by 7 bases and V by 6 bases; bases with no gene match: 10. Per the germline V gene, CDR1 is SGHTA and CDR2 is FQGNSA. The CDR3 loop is CASRPGGARGTQYF. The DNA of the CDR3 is TGTGCCAGCAGACCCGGGGGGGCCCGGGGGACCCAGTACTTC.

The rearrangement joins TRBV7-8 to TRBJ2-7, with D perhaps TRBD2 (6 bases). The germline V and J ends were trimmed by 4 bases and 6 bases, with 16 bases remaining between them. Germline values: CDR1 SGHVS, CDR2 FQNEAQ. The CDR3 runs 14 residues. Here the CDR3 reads CASSSGTPGGEQYF. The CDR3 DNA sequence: TGTGCCAGCAGCTCCGGGACCCCCGGGGGCGAGCAGTACTTC.

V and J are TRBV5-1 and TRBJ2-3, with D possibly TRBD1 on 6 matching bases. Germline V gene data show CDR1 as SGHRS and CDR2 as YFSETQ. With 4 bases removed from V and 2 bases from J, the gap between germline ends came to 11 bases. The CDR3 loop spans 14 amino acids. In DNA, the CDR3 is TGCGCCAGCAGCCATGGACAGCTCACAGATACGCAGTATTTT. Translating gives CASSHGQLTDTQYF.

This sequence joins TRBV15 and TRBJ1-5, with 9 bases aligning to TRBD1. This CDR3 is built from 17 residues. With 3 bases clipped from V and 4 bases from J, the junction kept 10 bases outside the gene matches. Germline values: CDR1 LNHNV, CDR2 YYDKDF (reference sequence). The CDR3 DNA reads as TGTGCCACCAGCAGCGCGGGACAGGGACAGGGAAATCAGCCCCAGCATTTT. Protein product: CATSSAGQGQGNQPQHF.

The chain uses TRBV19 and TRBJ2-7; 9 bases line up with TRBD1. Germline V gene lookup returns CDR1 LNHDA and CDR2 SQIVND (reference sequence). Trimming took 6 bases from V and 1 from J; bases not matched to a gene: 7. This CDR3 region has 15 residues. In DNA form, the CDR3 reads TGTGCCAGTAGGCCACAGGGGGCGAGGTCCTACGAGCAGTACTTC. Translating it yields CASRPQGARSYEQYF.

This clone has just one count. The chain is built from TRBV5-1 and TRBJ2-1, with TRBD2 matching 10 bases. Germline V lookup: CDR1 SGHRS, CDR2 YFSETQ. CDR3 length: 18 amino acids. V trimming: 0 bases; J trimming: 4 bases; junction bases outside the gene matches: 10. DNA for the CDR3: TGCGCCAGCAGCTTGGCTGGTAGCGGGGGGACATATTACAATGAGCAGTTCTTC. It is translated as CASSLAGSGGTYYNEQFF. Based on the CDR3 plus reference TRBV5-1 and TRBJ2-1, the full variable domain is KAGVTQTPRYLIKTRGQQVTLSCSPISGHRSVSWYQQTPGQGLQFLFEYFSETQRNKGNFPGRFSGRQFSNSRSEMNVSTLELGDSALYLCASSLAGSGGTYYNEQFFGPGTRLTVL.

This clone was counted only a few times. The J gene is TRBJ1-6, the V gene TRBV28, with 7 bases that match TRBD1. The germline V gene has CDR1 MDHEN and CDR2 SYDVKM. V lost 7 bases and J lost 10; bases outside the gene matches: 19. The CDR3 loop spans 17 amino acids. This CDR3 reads CASKGPGQRVPRSPLHF. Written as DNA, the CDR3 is TGTGCCAGCAAGGGGCCGGGACAGAGGGTCCCTAGGTCACCCCTCCACTTT.

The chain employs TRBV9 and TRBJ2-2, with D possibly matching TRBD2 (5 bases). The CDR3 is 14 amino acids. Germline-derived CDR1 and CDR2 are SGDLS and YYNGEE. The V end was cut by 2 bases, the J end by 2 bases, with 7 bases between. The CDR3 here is CASSVGRNTGELFF. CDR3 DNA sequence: TGTGCCAGCAGCGTTGGGAGAAACACCGGGGAGCTGTTTTTT.

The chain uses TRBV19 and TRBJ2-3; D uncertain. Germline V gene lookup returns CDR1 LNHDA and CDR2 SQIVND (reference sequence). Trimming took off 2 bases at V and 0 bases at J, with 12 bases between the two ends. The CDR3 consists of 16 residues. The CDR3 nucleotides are TGTGCCAGTAGTATAATTGGCACGGCTAGCACAGATACGCAGTATTTT. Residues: CASSIIGTASTDTQYF. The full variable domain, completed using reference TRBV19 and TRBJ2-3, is DGGITQSPKYLFRKEGQNVTLSCEQNLNHDAMYWYRQDPGQGLRLIYYSQIVNDFQKGDIAEGYSVSREKKESFPLTVTSAQKNPTAFYLCASSIIGTASTDTQYFGPGTRLTVL.

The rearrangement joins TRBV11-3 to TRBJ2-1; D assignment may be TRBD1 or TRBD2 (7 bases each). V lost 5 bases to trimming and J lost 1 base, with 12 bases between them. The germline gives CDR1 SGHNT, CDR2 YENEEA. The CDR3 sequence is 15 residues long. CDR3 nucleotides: TGTGCCAGCAGCCAGGGGGGGACTTCCTACAATGAGCAGTTCTTC. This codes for CASSQGGTSYNEQFF. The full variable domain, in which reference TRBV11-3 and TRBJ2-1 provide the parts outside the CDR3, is EAGVVQSPRYKIIEKKQPVAFWCNPISGHNTLYWYLQNLGQGPELLIRYENEEAVDDSQLPKDRFSAERLKGVDSTLKIQPAELGDSAVYLCASSQGGTSYNEQFFGPGTRLTVL.

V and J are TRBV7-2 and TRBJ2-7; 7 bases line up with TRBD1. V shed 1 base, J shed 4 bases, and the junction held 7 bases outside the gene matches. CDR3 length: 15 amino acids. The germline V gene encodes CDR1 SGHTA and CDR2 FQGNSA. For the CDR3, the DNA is TGTGCCAGCAGCTTAGGGGGTCGGGGACAGTACGAGCAGTACTTC. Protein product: CASSLGGRGQYEQYF.

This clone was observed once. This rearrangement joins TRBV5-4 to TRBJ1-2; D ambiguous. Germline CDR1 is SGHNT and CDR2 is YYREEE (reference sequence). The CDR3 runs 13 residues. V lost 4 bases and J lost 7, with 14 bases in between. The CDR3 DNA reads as TGTGCCAGCAGCCCCGCTATGGGCGTTGGCTACACCTTC. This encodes CASSPAMGVGYTF.

The CDR3 reads CASSQELTRAAEAFF. The CDR3 DNA follows: TGTGCCAGCAGCCAAGAATTAACCAGAGCTGCTGAAGCTTTCTTT. The genes are TRBV4-2 and TRBJ1-1; no firm D call. CDR3 size: 15 residues. V lost 0 bases and J lost 6, with 14 bases in between. The germline V gene has CDR1 LGHNA and CDR2 YNFKEQ.

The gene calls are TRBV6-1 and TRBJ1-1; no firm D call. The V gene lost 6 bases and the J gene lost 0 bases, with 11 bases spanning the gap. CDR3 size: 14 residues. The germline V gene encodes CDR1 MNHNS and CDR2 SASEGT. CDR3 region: CASRKHGMNTEAFF. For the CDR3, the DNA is TGTGCCAGCAGGAAACATGGTATGAACACTGAAGCTTTCTTT.

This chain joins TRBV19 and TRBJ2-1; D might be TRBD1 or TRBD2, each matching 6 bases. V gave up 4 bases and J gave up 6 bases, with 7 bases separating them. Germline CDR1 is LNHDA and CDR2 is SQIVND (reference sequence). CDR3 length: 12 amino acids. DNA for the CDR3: TGTGCCAGTAGTAAGGGGGGCAATGAGCAGTTCTTC. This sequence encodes CASSKGGNEQFF.

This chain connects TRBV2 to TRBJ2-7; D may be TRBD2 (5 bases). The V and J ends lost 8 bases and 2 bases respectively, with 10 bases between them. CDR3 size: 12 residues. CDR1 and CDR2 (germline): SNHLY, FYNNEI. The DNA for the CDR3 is TGTGCCAGCTCGCAGGAGGCCTACGAGCAGTACTTC. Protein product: CASSQEAYEQYF.

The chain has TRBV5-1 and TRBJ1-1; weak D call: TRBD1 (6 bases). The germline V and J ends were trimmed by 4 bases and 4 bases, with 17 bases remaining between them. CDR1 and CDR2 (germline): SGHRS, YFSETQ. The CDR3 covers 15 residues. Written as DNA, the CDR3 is TGCGCCAGCAGCATACTACGTCTGGGGGCCACTGAAGCTTTCTTT. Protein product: CASSILRLGATEAFF.